The rows below give T cell receptor beta chains drawn from one sample of a study of blood T cell repertoires in COVID-19. Here immunoSEQ multiplex PCR was the method, and the copy in TCRdb shows in-frame clones only, minus some. The data show 250,000 or so clones, with about 89% seen just once and about 8.8% held by the top ten. Sequencing used peripheral blood. The receptor set was obtained from a man in his forties or fifties with active or convalescent COVID-19. The CDR3 runs from the conserved cysteine through the conserved F or W. The D gene is left open where the match is weak. Clone size is stated in some rows and not others, as once, few, many or a class when expanded.

j_call: TRBJ1-2; d_call: TRBD1; clone_size: -; v_call: TRBV27; cdr3_aa: CASSFGGQMGFGYTF; cdr3_nt: TGTGCCAGCAGCTTCGGGGGACAGATGGGGTTCGGCTACACCTTC
j_call: TRBJ1-2; d_call: TRBD1; clone_size: once; v_call: TRBV6-5; cdr3_aa: CASTHRQGRLMGYTF; cdr3_nt: TGTGCCAGCACCCATAGACAGGGGCGCCTAATGGGCTACACCTTC
j_call: TRBJ1-1; d_call: -; clone_size: few; v_call: TRBV9; cdr3_aa: CASSVGGTEAFF; cdr3_nt: TGTGCCAGCAGCGTAGGAGGCACTGAAGCTTTCTTT
j_call: TRBJ1-1; d_call: -; clone_size: -; v_call: TRBV27; cdr3_aa: CASSPWGRTDMNTEAFF; cdr3_nt: TGTGCCAGCAGTCCCTGGGGGCGGACTGACATGAACACTGAAGCTTTCTTT
j_call: TRBJ1-2; d_call: TRBD1; clone_size: -; v_call: TRBV6-1; cdr3_aa: CASSESVTGGYGYTF; cdr3_nt: TGTGCCAGCAGTGAAAGTGTAACAGGGGGATATGGCTACACCTTC
j_call: TRBJ1-5; d_call: -; clone_size: -; v_call: TRBV6-5; cdr3_aa: CASIGGYGTGQPQHF; cdr3_nt: TGTGCCAGCATCGGGGGGTACGGGACTGGTCAGCCCCAGCATTTT
j_call: TRBJ2-1; d_call: TRBD2; clone_size: -; v_call: TRBV28; cdr3_aa: CASSSLFRAGDDEQFF; cdr3_nt: TGTGCCAGCAGTTCCCTCTTTAGAGCGGGGGATGATGAGCAGTTCTTC
j_call: TRBJ1-1; d_call: TRBD1; clone_size: -; v_call: TRBV9; cdr3_aa: CASSGGQGTEAFF; cdr3_nt: TGTGCCAGCAGCGGGGGACAGGGCACTGAAGCTTTCTTT
j_call: TRBJ2-3; d_call: TRBD2; clone_size: once; v_call: TRBV6-1; cdr3_aa: CASSEEASGRGTDTQYF; cdr3_nt: TGTGCCAGCAGTGAAGAAGCTAGCGGGAGAGGCACAGATACGCAGTATTTT
j_call: TRBJ1-1; d_call: TRBD1; clone_size: -; v_call: TRBV4-1; cdr3_aa: CASSQRTGRTNTEAFF; cdr3_nt: TGCGCCAGCAGCCAGAGGACAGGGCGGACGAACACTGAAGCTTTCTTT
j_call: TRBJ2-7; d_call: -; clone_size: -; v_call: TRBV2; cdr3_aa: CASHRDSSSEQYF; cdr3_nt: TGTGCCAGTCACCGGGACTCCAGTTCTGAGCAGTACTTC
j_call: TRBJ2-3; d_call: TRBD1; clone_size: -; v_call: TRBV2; cdr3_aa: CARGTAQGRDTQYF; cdr3_nt: TGTGCCAGGGGGACAGCGCAAGGTAGAGATACGCAGTATTTT
j_call: TRBJ1-1; d_call: TRBD1; clone_size: once; v_call: TRBV10-1; cdr3_aa: CASSVEGATCEAFF; cdr3_nt: TGCGCCAGCAGTGTCGAGGGGGCGACCTGTGAAGCTTTCTTT
j_call: TRBJ2-1; d_call: TRBD1; clone_size: -; v_call: TRBV10-3; cdr3_aa: CAISAETGIGLF; cdr3_nt: TGTGCCATCAGTGCGGAGACAGGGATCGGGCTCTTC
j_call: TRBJ1-6; d_call: -; clone_size: few; v_call: TRBV14; cdr3_aa: CASSQYITGFGSPLHF; cdr3_nt: TGTGCCAGCAGCCAATATATCACGGGGTTTGGCTCACCCCTCCACTTT
j_call: TRBJ1-2; d_call: TRBD1; clone_size: -; v_call: TRBV28; cdr3_aa: CASSPRGGYTF; cdr3_nt: TGTGCCAGCAGTCCCAGGGGGGGCTACACCTTC
j_call: TRBJ1-1; d_call: TRBD1; clone_size: -; v_call: TRBV28; cdr3_aa: CASIAQGGTEAFF; cdr3_nt: TGTGCCAGCATTGCTCAGGGGGGCACTGAAGCTTTCTTT
j_call: TRBJ2-5; d_call: TRBD1; clone_size: -; v_call: TRBV27; cdr3_aa: CASSFLTGDGTQYF; cdr3_nt: TGTGCCAGCAGTTTCTTGACAGGGGACGGGACCCAGTACTTC
j_call: TRBJ2-1; d_call: -; clone_size: -; v_call: TRBV6-5; cdr3_aa: CASSRGTAYNEQFF; cdr3_nt: TGTGCCAGCAGCCGCGGGACAGCGTACAATGAGCAGTTCTTC
j_call: TRBJ2-7; d_call: TRBD1; clone_size: -; v_call: TRBV5-8; cdr3_aa: CASSLPGQETHEQYF; cdr3_nt: TGTGCCAGCAGCCTTCCGGGACAGGAAACCCACGAGCAGTACTTC
j_call: TRBJ1-2; d_call: TRBD1; clone_size: few; v_call: TRBV29-1; cdr3_aa: CSVKTGGGYGYTF; cdr3_nt: TGCAGCGTGAAGACAGGGGGCGGCTATGGCTACACCTTC
j_call: TRBJ1-1; d_call: -; clone_size: -; v_call: TRBV7-9; cdr3_aa: CASSFKPGGEAFF; cdr3_nt: TGTGCCAGCAGCTTCAAACCCGGCGGAGAAGCTTTCTTT
j_call: TRBJ2-2; d_call: TRBD2; clone_size: -; v_call: TRBV4-1; cdr3_aa: CASSQDAGGPRTGELFF; cdr3_nt: TGCGCCAGCAGCCAAGACGCGGGGGGGCCTAGGACCGGGGAGCTGTTTTTT
j_call: TRBJ2-1; d_call: TRBD2; clone_size: -; v_call: TRBV5-1; cdr3_aa: CASSRGSGRANYNEQFF; cdr3_nt: TGCGCCAGCAGCAGAGGAAGCGGGAGGGCCAACTACAATGAGCAGTTCTTC
j_call: TRBJ2-1; d_call: -; clone_size: many; v_call: TRBV4-1; cdr3_aa: CASSQAGTPSYNEQFF; cdr3_nt: TGCGCCAGCAGCCAAGCAGGGACACCTTCCTACAATGAGCAGTTCTTC
j_call: TRBJ1-4; d_call: -; clone_size: -; v_call: TRBV10-1; cdr3_aa: CASSGVVGGEKLFF; cdr3_nt: TGCGCCAGCAGTGGAGTGGTGGGAGGTGAAAAACTGTTTTTT
j_call: TRBJ1-1; d_call: -; clone_size: few; v_call: TRBV7-8; cdr3_aa: CASSLGQNTEAFF; cdr3_nt: TGTGCCAGCAGCTTAGGGCAGAACACTGAAGCTTTCTTT
j_call: TRBJ2-7; d_call: -; clone_size: few; v_call: TRBV29-1; cdr3_aa: CSVADSLYEQYF; cdr3_nt: TGCAGCGTTGCGGACAGTCTGTACGAGCAGTACTTC
j_call: TRBJ1-2; d_call: -; clone_size: -; v_call: TRBV19; cdr3_aa: CASSHQGRGGYTF; cdr3_nt: TGTGCCAGTAGTCATCAGGGCCGCGGCGGCTACACCTTC
j_call: TRBJ2-1; d_call: -; clone_size: -; v_call: TRBV3-1/TRBV3-2; cdr3_aa: CASSQGANEQFF; cdr3_nt: TGTGCCAGCAGCCAAGGAGCGAATGAGCAGTTCTTC
j_call: TRBJ1-5; d_call: -; clone_size: -; v_call: TRBV6-4; cdr3_aa: CASATGNNQPQHF; cdr3_nt: TGTGCCAGCGCAACAGGGAACAATCAGCCCCAGCATTTT
j_call: TRBJ2-5; d_call: TRBD1; clone_size: -; v_call: TRBV5-1; cdr3_aa: CASSYDRVETQYF; cdr3_nt: TGCGCCAGCAGCTACGACAGGGTCGAGACCCAGTACTTC
j_call: TRBJ1-2; d_call: TRBD1; clone_size: -; v_call: TRBV13; cdr3_aa: CASRETGGADYGYTF; cdr3_nt: TGTGCCAGCAGGGAGACAGGGGGCGCGGACTATGGCTACACCTTC
j_call: TRBJ2-3; d_call: -; clone_size: -; v_call: TRBV4-1; cdr3_aa: CASSQDWALSSTDTQYF; cdr3_nt: TGCGCCAGCAGCCAAGATTGGGCCTTATCTAGCACAGATACGCAGTATTTT
j_call: TRBJ2-3; d_call: -; clone_size: -; v_call: TRBV5-1; cdr3_aa: CASSFGLLSTDTQYF; cdr3_nt: TGCGCCAGCAGCTTTGGGCTTCTAAGCACAGATACGCAGTATTTT
j_call: TRBJ1-1; d_call: TRBD1; clone_size: -; v_call: TRBV6-5; cdr3_aa: CASRNRGLNTEAFF; cdr3_nt: TGTGCCAGCAGGAACAGGGGGCTAAACACTGAAGCTTTCTTT
j_call: TRBJ1-2; d_call: -; clone_size: -; v_call: TRBV3-1/TRBV3-2; cdr3_aa: CASSQDPSSGAGYTF; cdr3_nt: TGTGCCAGCAGCCAAGATCCCAGCAGCGGGGCTGGCTACACCTTC
j_call: TRBJ2-3; d_call: -; clone_size: few; v_call: TRBV5-1; cdr3_aa: CASSSRQVVDTQYF; cdr3_nt: TGCGCCAGCAGCTCCAGACAGGTTGTGGATACGCAGTATTTT
j_call: TRBJ2-5; d_call: -; clone_size: -; v_call: TRBV12-3/TRBV12-4; cdr3_aa: CASRIQGLGTQYF; cdr3_nt: TGTGCCAGCAGGATACAGGGCCTGGGGACCCAGTACTTC
j_call: TRBJ2-5; d_call: -; clone_size: -; v_call: TRBV6-4; cdr3_aa: CASSDGRGPRETQYF; cdr3_nt: TGTGCCAGCAGTGACGGGCGGGGGCCCCGGGAGACCCAGTACTTC
j_call: TRBJ1-4; d_call: -; clone_size: -; v_call: TRBV21-1; cdr3_aa: CASSNTRDRAEKLFF; cdr3_nt: TGTGCCAGCAGCAACACCCGGGACAGGGCTGAAAAACTGTTTTTT
j_call: TRBJ2-7; d_call: TRBD1; clone_size: -; v_call: TRBV3-1/TRBV3-2; cdr3_aa: CASSDRDRGGYEQYF; cdr3_nt: TGTGCCAGCAGCGACCGGGACAGGGGGGGGTACGAGCAGTACTTC
j_call: TRBJ1-6; d_call: TRBD1; clone_size: -; v_call: TRBV6-1; cdr3_aa: CASSDDRGSPLHF; cdr3_nt: TGTGCCAGCAGTGACGACAGGGGTTCACCCCTCCACTTT
j_call: TRBJ1-3; d_call: -; clone_size: -; v_call: TRBV29-1; cdr3_aa: CSVSQGSGNTIYF; cdr3_nt: TGCAGCGTTTCACAGGGATCTGGAAACACCATATATTTT
j_call: TRBJ2-7; d_call: -; clone_size: -; v_call: TRBV29-1; cdr3_aa: CSVEVAEGYYEQYF; cdr3_nt: TGCAGCGTTGAGGTGGCGGAGGGGTACTACGAGCAGTACTTC
j_call: TRBJ1-6; d_call: -; clone_size: -; v_call: TRBV28; cdr3_aa: CASSLLSPLHF; cdr3_nt: TGTGCCAGCAGTTTATTATCACCCCTCCACTTT
j_call: TRBJ2-7; d_call: TRBD2; clone_size: -; v_call: TRBV7-8; cdr3_aa: CASSGASGLSYEQYF; cdr3_nt: TGTGCCAGCAGCGGGGCTAGCGGGCTGTCCTACGAGCAGTACTTC
j_call: TRBJ2-7; d_call: -; clone_size: -; v_call: TRBV11-3; cdr3_aa: CASSVGGQTSYEQYF; cdr3_nt: TGTGCCAGCAGCGTCGGGGGACAGACCTCCTACGAGCAGTACTTC
j_call: TRBJ2-5; d_call: TRBD1; clone_size: once; v_call: TRBV19; cdr3_aa: CASSRPQGVEETQYF; cdr3_nt: TGTGCCAGTAGTCGCCCCCAGGGGGTGGAAGAGACCCAGTACTTC
j_call: TRBJ2-7; d_call: -; clone_size: few; v_call: TRBV11-2; cdr3_aa: CASSTRAGTTYEQYF; cdr3_nt: TGTGCCAGCAGCACTAGGGCCGGGACAACTTACGAGCAGTACTTC